This TCR beta chain was observed in a study of molecular identifiers for immune sequencing clone quantification. Background on the study: Five portions were made in replicates from RNA of roughly 20,000 or 100,000 naive CD8 cells, and four underwent sequencing.

TCRdb reprocessed the PCR reads with MiXCR, giving one entry per CDR3 protein. The repertoire holds approximately 500,000 distinct CDR3 sequences, with less than 30% as singletons. As for this clonotype: This could be a read error, since a much larger clone is one nucleotide away.

The CDR3 spans 15 residues. The sequenced sample consisted of naive CD8+ T cells from blood, with Jurkat cell RNA spiked in. Subset here: FACS-sorted CD8+CD4-CCR7+CD45RA+ naive T cells. The chain recombines TRBV12-3 or TRBV12-4 with TRBJ1-1, with D unclear. The sequence came from a human donor in good health. Some libraries in this study had Jurkat cell RNA spiked in. CDR3 loop: CASSLEWARDTGAFF. Written as DNA, the CDR3 is TGTGCCAGCAGTTTAGAGTGGGCGAGGGATACTGGAGCTTTCTTT.